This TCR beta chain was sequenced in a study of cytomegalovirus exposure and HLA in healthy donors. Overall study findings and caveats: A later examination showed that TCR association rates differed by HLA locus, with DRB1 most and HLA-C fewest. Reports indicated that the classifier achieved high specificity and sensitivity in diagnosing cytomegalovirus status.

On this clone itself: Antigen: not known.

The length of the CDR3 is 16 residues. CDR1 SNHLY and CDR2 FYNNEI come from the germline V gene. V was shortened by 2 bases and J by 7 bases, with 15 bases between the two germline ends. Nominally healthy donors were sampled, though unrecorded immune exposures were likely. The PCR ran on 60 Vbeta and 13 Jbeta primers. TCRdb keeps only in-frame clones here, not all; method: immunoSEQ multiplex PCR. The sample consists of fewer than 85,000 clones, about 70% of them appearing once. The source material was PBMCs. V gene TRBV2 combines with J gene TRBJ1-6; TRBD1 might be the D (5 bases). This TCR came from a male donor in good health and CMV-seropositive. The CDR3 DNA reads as TGTGCCAGCAGTGAAAGGGGAGGGACGGTGAATTCACCCCTCCACTTT. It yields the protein CASSERGGTVNSPLHF.